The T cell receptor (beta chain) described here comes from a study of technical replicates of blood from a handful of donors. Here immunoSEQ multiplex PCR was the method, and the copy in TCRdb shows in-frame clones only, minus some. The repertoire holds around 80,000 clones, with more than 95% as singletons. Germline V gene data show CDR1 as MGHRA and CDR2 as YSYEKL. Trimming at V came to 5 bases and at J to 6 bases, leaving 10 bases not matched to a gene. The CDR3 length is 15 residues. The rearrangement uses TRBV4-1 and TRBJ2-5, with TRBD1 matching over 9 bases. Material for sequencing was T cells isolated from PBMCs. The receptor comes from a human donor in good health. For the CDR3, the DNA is TGCGCCAGCAGCGATTCCGGGACAGGGCGAAAGACCCAGTACTTC. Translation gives CASSDSGTGRKTQYF.